A single TCR beta chain is shown here with its context. No antigen is known for it. Per-base quality was not reported, and no clone a single base away is much larger than it. The CDR3 spans 15 residues, from the cysteine through the phenylalanine. The sequence is cut down to CDR3 DNA, 45 bases in frame from base 1. According to the germline V gene (reference sequence), CDR1 reads LNHDA and CDR2 reads SQIVND. Libraries came from the immunoSEQ multiplex PCR assay. The multiplex PCR relied on a mix of 60 forward primers for TCR Vbeta segments and 13 reverse primers for TCR Jbeta segments. A multiplex PCR assay on genomic DNA amplified the CDR3 region of rearranged TCR beta genes. The amplified TCR beta libraries were sequenced on the Illumina HiSeq System as 87-base-pair reads. Concerning the study's data processing: In a later analysis, tens of millions of unique TCR beta chains were counted across the roughly 610 repertoires, and about 9.9 million of these chains were shared by at least two donors. Raw reads were error-corrected and collapsed into unique sequences by a nearest-neighbor algorithm in which closely related sequences were merged to remove PCR and sequencing errors. Alignment of CDR3 sequences to IMGT reference sequences was used to assign V, D and J gene segments. For a sequence to be retained, at least a six-nucleotide match to both a V gene segment and a J gene segment was required. Rearrangements were called productive when the CDR3 lacked stop codons and stayed in frame with V and J; all others were non-productive. Following IMGT convention, CDR3 was defined as the stretch from the second conserved V-encoded cysteine to the conserved J-encoded phenylalanine. The earlier analysis of 587 of the donors excluded sequences that lacked an unambiguous match to a single V gene segment. An earlier analysis of some 610 of the donors called V segments functional above 56.7% productive rearrangements and segregating when the between-donor standard deviation exceeded 5%. A statistical classification framework was developed to diagnose cytomegalovirus status using the catalog of TCR beta chain sequences. A later analysis assigned V and J genes by comparing TCR nucleotide sequences with IMGT/GENE-DB human TR gene sequences. Using the TCRdist pipeline, a later analysis assigned CDR3 sequences along with most-parsimonious VDJ recombination scenarios. In a later analysis, each TCR beta chain was defined by its CDR3 amino acid sequence together with its V-gene family, and reads without a unique V-gene family were excluded. As a way to deal with suspected cross-contamination and a sequencing artifact, a later analysis dropped roughly 620 nucleotide sequences that were highly shared and had low generation probability. In a later analysis, a clonal expansion index was calculated for each public chain from normalized within-repertoire ranks of inferred template counts. Generation probabilities in a later analysis came from a VDJ recombination model fitted to out-of-frame rearrangements, and those results were checked against IGoR. Hypergeometric tests were used in a later analysis to score TCR-TCR, TCR-HLA and TCR-CMV co-occurrence, with a repertoire-size bias correction applied to the TCR pairs. A later analysis estimated false discovery rates by permuting HLA or CMV assignments 20 times. A later analysis grouped co-occurring TCRs with DBSCAN, adding TCRdist sequence similarity when clustering within HLA-allele-positive subsets. For co-occurrence clustering, repertoires with fewer than 30,000 or more than 120,000 public chains were excluded, along with a handful of repertoires with anomalous nucleotide sharing. TCRdb provides this immuneACCESS table in a form limited to in-frame rearrangements. Some clones are lacking; in checked studies, under half of them reflect an unresolved V gene, and why the rest are absent is not known. The DNA gave D and trimming, while V, J and clone size come from that table. This sample gives some 150,000 clones in total; 80% to 90% of them show up just once. The ten largest account for approximately 12% of the sample.

This sample was included in a study of cytomegalovirus exposure and HLA in healthy donors (TCRdb year 2017). For the study in its entirety: In an earlier analysis of 550 to 750 of the donors, 276 Gb of sequence data and 90 million to 120 million unique TCR beta sequences from about 179 million T cells were reported. An early release that covered about 600 HLA-typed donors contained about 300 gigabases of sequencing data and 70 million to 100 million unique TCR sequences. The genetic ancestry cluster associated with self-reported Caucasian donors included 81% of the roughly 410 genotyped donors. The study was designed to test whether signatures of past pathogen exposure could be identified by cataloging public T cell receptors. The study profiled the T cell repertoires of hundreds of subjects by immunosequencing and related them to cytomegalovirus serostatus. Besides the first cohort of 666 subjects, a separate validation cohort made up of about 120 different subjects was used. High-throughput TCR immunosequencing, statistical association of individual TCRs with disease status, and machine learning were combined to predict cytomegalovirus infection status. A later analysis re-analyzed previously published TCR beta repertoires from 650 to 800 donors and added high-resolution HLA genotyping to study TCR occurrence patterns. In the later analysis, no new phenotypic data were used to find candidate immune exposures; instead, reliance was placed on TCR beta sequences and their occurrence across donors. In an earlier analysis of a few hundred of the donors, high-throughput TCR beta sequencing was used to judge whether each TCR beta V gene segment behaved as functional or pseudogenic. Alongside the repertoire data, information on donor age, sex, ethnicity and CMV serostatus was compiled. A later genetic analysis took genome-wide SNP genotypes for about 55% of the 666 donors and used that subset as a discovery cohort. All discovery cohort repertoires had been generated using a single sequencing platform. HLA typing included class I and class II loci at four-digit resolution. The number of typed donors differed by locus: about 620-640 for A, B, C, DRB1 and DQB1; 500 to 550 for DQA1; some 610 for DPA1; and roughly 470 for DPB1. Four to six DR-DQ haplotypes were handled as single units for association and clustering, since linkage in the cohort was strong. Across approximately 400 genotyped donors of the cohort, an average of about 200,000 unique TCR beta nucleotide sequences per donor were sequenced, and 15% to 20% of those sequences were non-productive. Beyond this particular receptor, the publication reports: Cytomegalovirus status was reported to be diagnosed by the classifier with high specificity and sensitivity in both the original and validation cohorts. Linkage disequilibrium might explain the correlated functional status among segregating V segments, but an unknown experimental factor could not be ruled out. Most CMV-associated TCR beta chains appeared to be HLA-restricted in a later analysis, and the HLA associations seemed to be driven largely by CMV exposure. Specific HLA alleles were associated with 15,000 to 20,000 TCR beta sequences at a false discovery rate of 0.05 in a later analysis. The study listed 164 TCR beta chains as associated with cytomegalovirus. In a later analysis, HLA-associated TCR beta chains showed more clonal expansion and lower generation probabilities than non-associated chains that were equally common. HLA typing was unavailable for some donors at each locus, so association tests used only the typed subset. The authors suggested that the approach could potentially be generalized to other disease states and immunological phenotypes. In a later analysis, the rate of TCR association differed among HLA loci, with DRB1 alleles having the most associated TCRs and HLA-C alleles having the fewest. According to a later analysis, parvovirus B19, influenza, CMV and Epstein-Barr virus appeared linked to several top co-occurrence clusters. The 87-base-pair reads could not distinguish some IMGT-functional V segments, including TRBV6-2 and TRBV6-3, so those segments were excluded. Most TCR sequences were seen in very few donors, while some public TCRs were found in many individuals. A group of highly shared sequence variants was considered likely to be a technical artifact of the sequencing pipeline. This cohort had only TCR beta chains sequenced, and the lack of alpha or paired-chain data limited which features could be detected. Over 15 rarely observed V segments, including chromosome 9 orphons, were excluded from the earlier analysis of about 600 of the donors because counts were too low. The presence/absence analyses assumed that sequencing depth was roughly uniform across donors, and that assumption may not be true. A further reported finding was that TCR beta sequences accurately predicted the HLA-A and HLA-B alleles for most subjects in the first cohort. Immune exposure information for the cohort was limited to CMV serostatus. In an earlier analysis of around 600 of the donors, most TCR beta V segments appeared in productive rearrangements about 90% or about 30% of the time, broadly matching IMGT annotations. A later genetic analysis reported fewer N-insertions in productive TCRs among donors in an Asian-associated ancestry cluster than the roughly 620-donor mean. A later genetic analysis associated a missense DCLRE1C variant with V-gene and J-gene trimming of TCR beta chains, and an independent cohort replicated the association. When HLA alleles, especially DR and DQ, strongly co-occurred, TCR associations were difficult to assign to individual alleles. In vitro tests confirmed that a few of the cytomegalovirus-associated TCR beta chains recognize cytomegalovirus antigens.

The cohort was made up of approximately 700 healthy bone marrow donors. At the time of sampling, all cohort members were nominally healthy, though unrecorded immune exposures were likely present. The donor was CMV seropositive and was included in the group of some 290 seropositive cohort members. Each donor provided a peripheral blood sample, and peripheral blood mononuclear cells were used for TCR beta sequencing. Genomic DNA was extracted from the blood cell samples with the Qiagen DNeasy Blood Extraction Kit. The sequence links TRBV19 to TRBJ2-5, with 8 bases matching TRBD2. The DNA end is more similar to TRBJ2-7, so the J call may be wrong. The sample comprised PBMCs. The TCR comes from a man aged 50 or older in good health and CMV-seropositive. Read as DNA, the sequence is TGTGCCAGTAGTCCAATAGCGGGACCTACCTACGAGCAGTACTTC. This codes for CASSPIAGPTYEQYF.